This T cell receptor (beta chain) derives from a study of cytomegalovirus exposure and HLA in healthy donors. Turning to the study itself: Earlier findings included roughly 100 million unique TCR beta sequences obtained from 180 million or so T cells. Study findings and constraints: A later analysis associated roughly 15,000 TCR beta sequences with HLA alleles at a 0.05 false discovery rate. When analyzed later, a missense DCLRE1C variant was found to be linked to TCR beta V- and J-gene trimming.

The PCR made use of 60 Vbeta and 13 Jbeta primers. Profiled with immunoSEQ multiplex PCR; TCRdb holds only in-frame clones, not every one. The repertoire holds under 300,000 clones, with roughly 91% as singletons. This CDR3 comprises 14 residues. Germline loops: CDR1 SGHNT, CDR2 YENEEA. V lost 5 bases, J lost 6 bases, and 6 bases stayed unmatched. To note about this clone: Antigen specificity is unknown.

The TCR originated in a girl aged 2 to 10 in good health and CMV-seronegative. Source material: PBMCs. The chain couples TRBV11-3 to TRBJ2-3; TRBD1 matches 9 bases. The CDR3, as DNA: TGTGCCAGCAGCCCAGGGGACAGGGTCGATACGCAGTATTTT. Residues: CASSPGDRVDTQYF.